This record covers a single T cell receptor beta chain. The sample has other DNA sequences that encode this CDR3 too. Only CD45RO-negative cells positively selected for CCR7 counted as naive CD8 cells, so terminally differentiated effector memory CD45RA+ cells were excluded. Sequencing was performed with immunoSEQ multiplex PCR; in TCRdb, only in-frame clones are kept and a portion is missing. The table includes around 2,000,000 clones, about 95% detected once. The CDR3 has 15 residues. Germline CDR1 and CDR2: PRHDT and FYEKMQ (reference sequence). V was shortened by 1 base and J by 0 bases, with 10 bases between the two germline ends. This specimen belongs to a study of shared clonotypes between healthy human individuals.

Sequencing was done on a sample of naive CD8+ T cells sorted from blood. The V and J genes are TRBV13 and TRBJ2-7; D uncertain. This clonotype was sampled from a man aged 18 to 35 in good health. CDR3 amino acids: CASSLEGGSSYEQYF. Here the CDR3 DNA reads TGTGCCAGCAGCTTAGAGGGCGGCAGCTCCTACGAGCAGTACTTC.